One sample yielded the 16 T cell receptor beta chains listed below, sequenced in a study of T cell responses to AZD1222 COVID-19 vaccine. The table came from immunoSEQ multiplex PCR; TCRdb's copy has only in-frame clones and leaves some out. The sample has 150,000 to 200,000 clones; 85% to 95% are singletons. Sequenced here: peripheral blood, sampled on day 0 of AZD1222 vaccination. The receptors were sampled from an adult in good health.

This clone has only one observation. The V gene is TRBV7-9, the J gene TRBJ1-2, with 9 bases matching TRBD1. V shed 5 bases and J 4 bases; nucleotides not matched to a gene: 5. The germline V gene has CDR1 SEHNR and CDR2 FQNEAQ (reference sequence). The CDR3 extends over 14 amino acids. The CDR3 protein is CASSPGTGTYGYTF. The CDR3 region has the DNA TGTGCCAGCAGCCCCGGGACAGGGACCTATGGCTACACCTTC.

The rearrangement uses TRBV5-8 and TRBJ2-7; a weak D match, TRBD2 (5 bases). The ends were cut back, 4 bases at V and 7 bases at J, with 12 bases in the middle. CDR1 is SGHTS, CDR2 YDEGEE, per germline. This CDR3 has 12 residues. CDR3 DNA: TGTGCCAGCAGCCTTTCCCCGGGGGAGCAGTACTTC. Protein product: CASSLSPGEQYF.

V usage is TRBV6-5 and J usage is TRBJ1-1, with no clear D. The V end lost 4 bases, the J end lost 11 bases, and 11 bases lay between the germline ends. Looked up from germline, CDR1 is MNHEY and CDR2 is SVGAGI. The CDR3 spans 11 residues. CDR3 DNA sequence: TGTGCCAGCAGTTGGTGGGGTGAGGCTTTCTTT. Its translation: CASSWWGEAFF.

This rearrangement joins TRBV7-9 to TRBJ1-4; no clear D gene. Germline V gene lookup returns CDR1 SEHNR and CDR2 FQNEAQ (reference sequence). CDR3 length: 13 amino acids. Trimming pared 4 bases from V and 8 bases from J, leaving 11 bases between. CDR3 amino acids: CASSSYVSEKLFF. CDR3 bases: TGTGCCAGCAGCTCCTATGTGAGCGAAAAACTGTTTTTT.

The chain has TRBV24-1 and TRBJ2-1, with 10 bases identical to TRBD1. With V trimmed by 2 bases and J by 8 bases, 11 bases remained unmatched. There are 17 residues in the CDR3. The germline V gene has CDR1 KGHDR and CDR2 SFDVKD. The CDR3: CATSDSTTGTGAYEQFF. The DNA of the CDR3 is TGTGCCACCAGTGATTCCACAACCGGGACAGGGGCCTATGAGCAGTTCTTC.

The gene calls are TRBV20-1 and TRBJ2-3; D remains ambiguous. Germline V gives CDR1 DFQATT, CDR2 SNEGSKA (reference sequence). Trimming took 6 bases from V and 3 from J, leaving 7 bases between them. The CDR3 covers 11 residues. The CDR3 region has the DNA TGCAGTGCCGATAAAACAGATACGCAGTATTTT. Its translation: CSADKTDTQYF.

The chain has TRBV5-6 and TRBJ1-2; a possible D gene is TRBD1 (6 bases). The CDR3 length is 12 residues. Between the trimmed V and J ends, which lost 3 bases and 5 bases, there was a span of 8 bases. CDR1 SGHDT and CDR2 YYEEEE come from the germline V gene. CDR3: CASSSGQYGYTF. DNA of the CDR3: TGTGCCAGCAGCTCCGGACAGTATGGCTACACCTTC.

The chain couples TRBV4-1 to TRBJ2-1; the match to TRBD2 covers 10 bases. The junction had 7 bases not matched to a gene; V was cut back by 1 base and J by 7 bases. The germline gives CDR1 MGHRA, CDR2 YSYEKL. The CDR3 has 16 amino acids. This CDR3 is CASSQVSGGRGNEQFF. CDR3 DNA: TGCGCCAGCAGCCAAGTTAGCGGGGGGAGAGGTAATGAGCAGTTCTTC.

V gene TRBV5-1 combines with J gene TRBJ1-5; no clear D. CDR3 length equals 14 residues. Trimming removed 2 bases from V and 3 bases from J, with 9 bases in between. The germline gives CDR1 SGHRS, CDR2 YFSETQ. Here the CDR3 reads CASSLDTNNQPQHF. CDR3 sequence (DNA): TGCGCCAGCAGCTTAGACACCAACAATCAGCCCCAGCATTTT. Full variable domain (rest looked up from reference TRBV5-1 and TRBJ1-5): KAGVTQTPRYLIKTRGQQVTLSCSPISGHRSVSWYQQTPGQGLQFLFEYFSETQRNKGNFPGRFSGRQFSNSRSEMNVSTLELGDSALYLCASSLDTNNQPQHFGDGTRLSIL.

This chain connects TRBV12-3 or TRBV12-4 to TRBJ2-7, with D perhaps TRBD2 (6 bases). The CDR3 is 11 residues long. The germline V and J ends were trimmed by 5 bases and 6 bases, with 8 bases remaining between them. The CDR3 region has the DNA TGTGCCAGCAGTCGGGACTCCGAGCAGTACTTC. Its protein product is CASSRDSEQYF.

V is TRBV7-9 and J is TRBJ1-2, with D tentatively TRBD1 (6 bases). This CDR3 comprises 15 residues. With 4 bases removed from V and 7 bases from J, the gap between germline ends came to 19 bases. Germline CDR1 SEHNR, CDR2 FQNEAQ (reference sequence). Written as DNA, the CDR3 is TGTGCCAGCAGCTCCCTTGTCGGGGGGCTGGGTGGCTACACCTTC. The encoded protein is CASSSLVGGLGGYTF.

The chain couples TRBV3-1 (or the pseudogene TRBV3-2) to TRBJ1-5; no definite D call. The germline gives CDR1 LGHDT, CDR2 YNNKEL (reference sequence). The V end lost 1 base, the J end lost 6 bases, and 10 bases lay between the germline ends. This CDR3 contains 14 residues. CDR3: CASSQVHEGQPQHF. The CDR3, as DNA: TGTGCCAGCAGCCAAGTGCACGAGGGTCAGCCCCAGCATTTT.

This clone appeared once. The chain links TRBV9 to TRBJ1-2; unclear D gene. The germline V gene has CDR1 SGDLS and CDR2 YYNGEE. The V gene lost 1 base and the J gene lost 4 bases, with 17 bases spanning the gap. The CDR3 is 16 residues long. The CDR3 DNA reads as TGTGCCAGCAGCGTAACTCCCTTGGCGACCAGCTATGGCTACACCTTC. As protein: CASSVTPLATSYGYTF.

The chain employs TRBV10-3 and TRBJ1-1; D gene ambiguous. CDR1 is ENHRY, CDR2 SYGVKD, per germline. V was shortened by 8 bases and J by 4 bases, with 14 bases between the two germline ends. The CDR3 loop spans 13 amino acids. Here the CDR3 reads CAIQEIGRTEAFF. As DNA, the CDR3 is TGTGCCATCCAAGAGATAGGACGCACTGAAGCTTTCTTT.

The chain couples TRBV7-8 to TRBJ1-2; a possible D gene is TRBD1 (5 bases). The CDR3 contains 13 residues. Trimming cost V 5 bases and J 7 bases, with 14 bases left between them. Per the germline V gene, CDR1 is SGHVS and CDR2 is FQNEAQ. Written as DNA, the CDR3 is TGTGCCAGCAGCGCGACAGCAGTGGGTGGCTACACCTTC. Translation gives CASSATAVGGYTF.

The genes are TRBV7-9 and TRBJ1-1; D gene ambiguous. Deletions cut 0 bases from V and 10 bases from J, with 15 bases between. The CDR3 sequence is 14 residues long. CDR1 and CDR2 (germline): SEHNR, FQNEAQ (reference sequence). The CDR3 region has the DNA TGTGCCAGCAGCTTAGCGGAGGTACCAGGCACAGCTTTCTTT. Translated, it gives CASSLAEVPGTAFF.